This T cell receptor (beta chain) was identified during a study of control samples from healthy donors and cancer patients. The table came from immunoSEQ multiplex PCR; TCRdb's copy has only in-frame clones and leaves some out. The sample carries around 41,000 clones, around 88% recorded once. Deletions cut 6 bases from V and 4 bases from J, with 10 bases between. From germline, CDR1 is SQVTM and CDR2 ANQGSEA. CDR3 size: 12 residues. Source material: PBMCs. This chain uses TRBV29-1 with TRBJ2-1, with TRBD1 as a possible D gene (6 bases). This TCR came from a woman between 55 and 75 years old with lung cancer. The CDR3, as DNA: TGCAGCGTAATGACAGGATACAATGAGCAGTTCTTC. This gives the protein CSVMTGYNEQFF.